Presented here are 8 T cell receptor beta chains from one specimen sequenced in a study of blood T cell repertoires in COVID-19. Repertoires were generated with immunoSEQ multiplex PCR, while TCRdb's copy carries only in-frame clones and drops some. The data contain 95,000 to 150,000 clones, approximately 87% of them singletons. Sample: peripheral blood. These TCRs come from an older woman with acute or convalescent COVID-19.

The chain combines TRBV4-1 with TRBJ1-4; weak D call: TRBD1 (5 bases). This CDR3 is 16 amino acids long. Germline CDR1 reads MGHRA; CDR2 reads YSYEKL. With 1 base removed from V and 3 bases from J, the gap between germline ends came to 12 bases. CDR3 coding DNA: TGCGCCAGCAGCCAAGTGTCGACAGAGGCTAATGAAAAACTGTTTTTT. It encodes CASSQVSTEANEKLFF.

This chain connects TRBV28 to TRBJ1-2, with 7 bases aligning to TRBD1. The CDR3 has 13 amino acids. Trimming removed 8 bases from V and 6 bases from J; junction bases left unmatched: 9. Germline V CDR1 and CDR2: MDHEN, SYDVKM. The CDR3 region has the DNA TGTGCCAGCCGCCTCGGGACAGACAATGGCTACACCTTC. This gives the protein CASRLGTDNGYTF.

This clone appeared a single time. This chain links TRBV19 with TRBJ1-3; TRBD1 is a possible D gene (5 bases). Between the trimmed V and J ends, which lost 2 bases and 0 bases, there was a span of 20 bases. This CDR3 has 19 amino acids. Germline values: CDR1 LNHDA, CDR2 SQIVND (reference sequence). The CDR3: CASSISPGRGHLSGNTIYF. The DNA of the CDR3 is TGTGCCAGTAGTATATCCCCCGGGAGGGGTCACCTCTCTGGAAACACCATATATTTT.

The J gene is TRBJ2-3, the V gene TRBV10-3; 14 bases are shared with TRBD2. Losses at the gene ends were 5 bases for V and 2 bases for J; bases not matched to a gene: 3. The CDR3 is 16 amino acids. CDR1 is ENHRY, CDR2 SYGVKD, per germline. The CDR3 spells CAISRTSGGPTDTQYF. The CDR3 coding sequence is TGTGCCATCAGTCGGACTAGCGGGGGGCCCACAGATACGCAGTATTTT.

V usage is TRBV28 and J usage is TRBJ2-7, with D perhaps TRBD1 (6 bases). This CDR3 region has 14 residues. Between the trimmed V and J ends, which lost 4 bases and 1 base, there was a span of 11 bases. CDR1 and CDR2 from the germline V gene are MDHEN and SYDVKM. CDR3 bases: TGTGCCAGCAGTTCGACAGGACCTTCCTACGAGCAGTACTTC. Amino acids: CASSSTGPSYEQYF. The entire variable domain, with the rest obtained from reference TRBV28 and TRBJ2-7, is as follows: DVKVTQSSRYLVKRTGEKVFLECVQDMDHENMFWYRQDPGLGLRLIYFSYDVKMKEKGDIPEGYSVSREKKERFSLILESASTNQTSMYLCASSSTGPSYEQYFGPGTRLTVT.

This CDR3 is CASSLLAGGPYQETQYF. The CDR3 DNA follows: TGTGCCAGCAGCTTACTAGCGGGGGGACCCTACCAAGAGACCCAGTACTTC. V usage is TRBV5-6 and J usage is TRBJ2-5, with 12 bases that match TRBD2. The germline CDR1 and CDR2 sequences are SGHDT and YYEEEE. Germline trimming cut 2 bases from V and 0 bases from J; bases unmatched to any gene: 5. This CDR3 has 17 amino acids.

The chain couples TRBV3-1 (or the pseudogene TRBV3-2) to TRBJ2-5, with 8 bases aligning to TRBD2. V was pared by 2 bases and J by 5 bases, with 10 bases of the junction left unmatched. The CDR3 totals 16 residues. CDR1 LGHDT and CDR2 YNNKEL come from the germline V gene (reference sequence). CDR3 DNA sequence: TGTGCCAGCAGCCAATCCTCCGGGGCTAGCGGGGAGACCCAGTACTTC. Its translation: CASSQSSGASGETQYF.

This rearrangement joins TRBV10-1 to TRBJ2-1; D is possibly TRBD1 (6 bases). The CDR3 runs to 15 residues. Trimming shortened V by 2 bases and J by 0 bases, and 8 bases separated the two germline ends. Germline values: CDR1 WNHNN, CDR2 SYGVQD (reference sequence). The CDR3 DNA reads TGCGCCAGCAGTGAGCAGGGGAGCTCCTACAATGAGCAGTTCTTC. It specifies CASSEQGSSYNEQFF.